The 22 T cell receptor beta chains below come from one sample, sequenced in a study of vaccination and CD4 T cells after COVID-19. Once obtained from cultured CD4+ T cells, the DNA was sequenced using the Oncomine TCR Beta short-read assay. From the PCR reads, TCRdb called clonotypes with MiXCR, one entry per CDR3 protein. Among 9,500 to 12,000 distinct CDR3 sequences, 65% were seen once, and the ten largest hold roughly 25%. What these receptors recognize is not known. Sample treatment: roughly nine-day PBMC culture with coronavirus spike peptide pools or control peptides (ViraFEST assay). The input for sequencing was CD4+ T cells from blood, cultured in vitro, taken before SARS-CoV-2 vaccination. The source is a human donor who had recovered from COVID-19.

This chain connects TRBV7-2 to TRBJ1-5; perhaps TRBD1 as D (5 bases). V was trimmed by 6 bases and J by 7 bases, leaving 19 bases between them. From germline, CDR1 is SGHTA and CDR2 FQGNSA. CDR3 length equals 15 residues. The CDR3 DNA reads as TGTGCCAGCAGTCCTGAAAAGGGGTCGTGGCAGCCCCAGCATTTT. This codes for CASSPEKGSWQPQHF.

This chain connects TRBV28 to TRBJ2-3; TRBD2 is a possible D gene (6 bases). Deletions cut 3 bases from V and 2 bases from J, with 9 bases between. The germline V gene encodes CDR1 MDHEN and CDR2 SYDVKM. This CDR3 spans 14 amino acids. For the CDR3, the DNA is TGTGCCAGCAGTTTGGGGGGTCCCACAGATACGCAGTATTTT. Its translation: CASSLGGPTDTQYF.

This clonotype was detected only a few times. V is TRBV10-3 and J is TRBJ2-3, with 9 nucleotides matching TRBD2. The J segment lost 3 bases and the V segment lost 5 bases, leaving 3 bases of the junction unmatched. The CDR3 extends over 14 amino acids. Germline loops: CDR1 ENHRY, CDR2 SYGVKD. CDR3 amino acids: CAISMSGRTDTQYF. CDR3 bases: TGTGCCATCAGTATGAGCGGGAGGACAGATACGCAGTATTTT.

The chain has TRBV6-1 and TRBJ1-1; 8 bases fit TRBD1. V lost 7 bases, J lost 9 bases, and 19 bases stayed unmatched. The V gene's germline CDR1 is MNHNS and CDR2 SASEGT. The CDR3 contains 16 residues. CDR3 sequence: CASTEPPQGAVPQAFF. As DNA, the CDR3 is TGTGCCAGCACTGAGCCCCCCCAGGGGGCAGTTCCTCAAGCTTTCTTT.

J is TRBJ2-5 and V is TRBV20-1, with 15 bases aligning to TRBD2. Unmatched junction bases numbered 3, after V lost 3 bases and J lost 1 base. The CDR3 covers 16 residues. Germline lookup yields CDR1 DFQATT and CDR2 SNEGSKA (reference sequence). The CDR3 DNA follows: TGCAGTGCTAGGGGACTAGCGGGAGGTCTCCAAGAGACCCAGTACTTC. It encodes CSARGLAGGLQETQYF.

The chain recombines TRBV6-2 or TRBV6-3 with TRBJ2-7; 10 nucleotides align to TRBD2. V gave up 6 bases and J gave up 3 bases; unmatched junction bases: 2. The germline CDR1 and CDR2 sequences are MNHEY and SVGEGT. CDR3 size: 13 residues. The CDR3 DNA follows: TGTGCCAGCAGGGCTAGCGGGGGCTACGAGCAGTACTTC. It specifies CASRASGGYEQYF.

The chain recombines TRBV29-1 with TRBJ2-5; 8 bases are a match to TRBD1. This CDR3 has 15 residues. J lost 4 bases, V lost 0 bases, and 7 bases had no gene match. Germline assignment: CDR1 SQVTM and CDR2 ANQGSEA. The CDR3 is CSVEDRPGGLETQYF. The DNA for the CDR3 is TGCAGCGTTGAAGATCGCCCAGGGGGCCTAGAGACCCAGTACTTC.

The chain joins TRBV6-5 to TRBJ2-4, with D perhaps matching TRBD2 (6 bases). With 3 bases removed from V and 0 bases from J, the gap between germline ends came to 12 bases. The CDR3 is made up of 16 amino acids. Germline V gene sequence: CDR1 MNHEY, CDR2 SVGAGI. The CDR3 is CASSYRGGVAKNIQYF. The CDR3 DNA is TGTGCCAGCAGTTATCGTGGCGGGGTAGCCAAAAACATTCAGTACTTC.

V gene TRBV29-1 combines with J gene TRBJ2-7; D possibly corresponds to TRBD1 (5 bases). Per the germline V gene, CDR1 is SQVTM and CDR2 is ANQGSEA. V lost 5 bases, J lost 2 bases, and 13 bases lay in between. The CDR3 consists of 13 residues. The CDR3 here is CSVTKRGPYEQYF. The CDR3 coding sequence is TGCAGCGTTACAAAAAGGGGTCCCTACGAGCAGTACTTC.

The chain links TRBV20-1 to TRBJ1-5; a weak D match, TRBD1 (6 bases). This CDR3 has 16 residues. Per germline, CDR1 DFQATT and CDR2 SNEGSKA (reference sequence). V was clipped by 3 bases and J by 6 bases, with 21 bases between them. The CDR3 DNA is TGCAGTGCTAGGGATGAGGACAGTGCAGATTCTCAGCCCCAGCATTTT. Translated: CSARDEDSADSQPQHF.

This rearrangement joins TRBV6-1 to TRBJ2-1, with no clear D. This CDR3 has 17 residues. Trimming left V 3 bases short and J 12 bases short, with 27 bases between. Germline assignment: CDR1 MNHNS and CDR2 SASEGT. The CDR3 here is CASSDKVVGTPRTGQFF. The CDR3 region has the DNA TGTGCCAGCAGTGATAAGGTTGTAGGAACCCCCCGGACCGGGCAGTTCTTC.

The V gene is TRBV15, the J gene TRBJ2-7; D possibly corresponds to TRBD1 (6 bases). The CDR3 extends over 15 amino acids. Trimming shortened V by 0 bases and J by 2 bases, and 11 bases separated the two germline ends. The germline V gene encodes CDR1 LNHNV and CDR2 YYDKDF (reference sequence). This CDR3 is CATSRDGGSPYEQYF. The CDR3 DNA reads as TGTGCCACCAGCAGAGATGGGGGCAGCCCCTACGAGCAGTACTTC.

The V and J genes are TRBV20-1 and TRBJ2-2; D is undetermined. This CDR3 is 13 amino acids long. V shed 5 bases and J shed 0 bases, with 7 bases lying between them. The V gene's germline CDR1 is DFQATT and CDR2 SNEGSKA (reference sequence). The CDR3: CSASNANTGELFF. CDR3 bases: TGCAGTGCTTCCAACGCGAACACCGGGGAGCTGTTTTTT.

This clonotype was seen only a few times. The CDR3 region is CSARNLARPGEETQYF. CDR3 coding DNA: TGCAGTGCTAGAAATCTAGCGAGACCCGGAGAAGAGACCCAGTACTTC. The chain carries TRBV20-1 and TRBJ2-5; a possible D gene is TRBD2 (6 bases). Germline CDR1 reads DFQATT; CDR2 reads SNEGSKA (reference sequence). With 2 bases removed from V and 3 bases from J, the gap between germline ends came to 19 bases. CDR3 size: 16 residues.

The V and J genes are TRBV19 and TRBJ1-3; D gene uncertain. Germline CDR1 reads LNHDA; CDR2 reads SQIVND (reference sequence). There are 14 residues in the CDR3. Deletions cut 5 bases from V and 0 bases from J, with 8 bases between. The CDR3 DNA follows: TGTGCCAGTAGTCAACCTAACTCTGGAAACACCATATATTTT. Residues: CASSQPNSGNTIYF. The whole variable domain, filled in from reference TRBV19 and TRBJ1-3, reads DGGITQSPKYLFRKEGQNVTLSCEQNLNHDAMYWYRQDPGQGLRLIYYSQIVNDFQKGDIAEGYSVSREKKESFPLTVTSAQKNPTAFYLCASSQPNSGNTIYFGEGSWLTVV.

The CDR3 nucleotides are TGTGCCAGCTCGGACAGTATTGAGACGAATGAGCAGTTCTTC. It yields the protein CASSDSIETNEQFF. V is TRBV18 and J is TRBJ2-1, with D maybe TRBD1 (6 bases). CDR3 size: 14 residues. Germline V CDR1 and CDR2: KGHSH, LQKENI. V was cut by 6 bases and J by 7 bases, with 16 bases left in between. Supplemented by reference TRBV18 and TRBJ2-1, the full variable domain reads NAGVMQNPRHLVRRRGQEARLRCSPMKGHSHVYWYRQLPEEGLKFMVYLQKENIIDESGMPKERFSAEFPKEGPSILRIQQVVRGDSAAYFCASSDSIETNEQFFGPGTRLTVL.

This rearrangement joins TRBV12-3 or TRBV12-4 to TRBJ2-5; D is undetermined. This CDR3 spans 13 amino acids. With 3 bases removed from V and 2 bases from J, the gap between germline ends came to 7 bases. The DNA of the CDR3 is TGTGCCAGCAGTTTCCAAGAACAAGAGACCCAGTACTTC. Its protein product is CASSFQEQETQYF.

The table lists this clonotype with a few counts. CDR3 in amino acids: CASSLAGQGTDTQYF. In DNA, the CDR3 is TGTGCCAGCAGCTTAGCGGGACAGGGCACAGATACGCAGTATTTT. The J gene is TRBJ2-3, the V gene TRBV7-2, with 8 bases that match TRBD1. V was pared by 0 bases and J by 1 base, with 0 bases of the junction left unmatched. The CDR3 covers 15 residues. CDR1 and CDR2 from the germline V gene are SGHTA and FQGNSA.

This rearrangement joins TRBV6-2 or TRBV6-3 to TRBJ2-3, with 15 bases lining up with TRBD2. From germline, CDR1 is MNHEY and CDR2 SVGEGT. The J segment lost 6 bases and the V segment lost 4 bases, leaving 5 bases of the junction unmatched. This CDR3 comprises 16 residues. CDR3 region: CASSWGLAGGQDTQYF. The CDR3 region has the DNA TGTGCCAGCAGTTGGGGACTAGCGGGAGGACAGGATACGCAGTATTTT.

The chain is built from TRBV10-3 and TRBJ1-2; TRBD1 is a possible D gene (6 bases). The CDR3 contains 13 residues. Trimming left V 10 bases short and J 8 bases short, with 20 bases between. The germline V gene has CDR1 ENHRY and CDR2 SYGVKD. As DNA, the CDR3 is TGTGCCACCGGACAGATCCTCCTTCAGGGCTACACCTTC. It specifies CATGQILLQGYTF.

The chain combines TRBV7-9 with TRBJ1-5; TRBD1 might be the D (5 bases). This CDR3 is built from 15 residues. CDR1 is SEHNR, CDR2 FQNEAQ, per germline (reference sequence). With 2 bases removed from V and 7 bases from J, the gap between germline ends came to 15 bases. CDR3 loop: CASSLTGGTGQPQHF. Here the CDR3 DNA reads TGTGCCAGCAGCTTAACGGGGGGAACGGGACAGCCCCAGCATTTT. The variable domain in full, completed from reference TRBV7-9 and TRBJ1-5, reads DTGVSQNPRHKITKRGQNVTFRCDPISEHNRLYWYRQTLGQGPEFLTYFQNEAQLEKSRLLSDRFSAERPKGSFSTLEIQRTEQGDSAMYLCASSLTGGTGQPQHFGDGTRLSIL.

In this sample, this clonotype turned up once. V is TRBV6-1 and J is TRBJ1-1; 7 positions match TRBD1. CDR3 length equals 14 residues. The V gene end was trimmed by 6 bases and the J gene end by 2 bases; junction bases not matched to a gene: 6. Germline CDR1 is MNHNS and CDR2 is SASEGT. The CDR3 bases are TGTGCCAGCAGAGCGGGACAGCGAAACACTGAAGCTTTCTTT. This codes for CASRAGQRNTEAFF.